The 3 T cell receptor beta chains below come from one sample, sequenced in a study of blood T cell repertoires in COVID-19. Assay used: immunoSEQ multiplex PCR; TCRdb lists only in-frame clones, some missing. Found here are roughly 380,000 clones, around 87% of them singletons; the top ten hold 1% to 1.5%. The material sequenced was PBMCs or T cells enriched from blood (not recorded which). These receptors came from a man aged 25 to 40 who had recovered from COVID-19.

The rearrangement joins TRBV7-9 to TRBJ1-1, with 7 bases matching TRBD1. The CDR3 spans 14 residues. V trimming: 6 bases; J trimming: 2 bases; junction bases outside the gene matches: 6. Germline V gives CDR1 SEHNR, CDR2 FQNEAQ (reference sequence). The CDR3 nucleotides read TGTGCCAGCAGAGATGACAGGGTAAACACTGAAGCTTTCTTT. Translated, it gives CASRDDRVNTEAFF.

V and J are TRBV5-1 and TRBJ2-5, with 7 bases lining up with TRBD2. The CDR3 has 16 residues. V shed 2 bases, J shed 1 base, and the junction held 8 bases outside the gene matches. From germline, CDR1 is SGHRS and CDR2 YFSETQ. The CDR3 region has the DNA TGCGCCAGCAGCTTCTCTGCCGGGACTACCCAAGAGACCCAGTACTTC. Translation: CASSFSAGTTQETQYF.

V usage is TRBV19 and J usage is TRBJ1-2, with a possible D match to TRBD1 (6 bases). The CDR3 is 13 residues long. From germline, CDR1 is LNHDA and CDR2 SQIVND (reference sequence). The V gene lost 7 bases and the J gene lost 8 bases, with 17 bases spanning the gap. The CDR3 DNA reads TGTGCCAGTAACAACAGGGCCATCAGGGGCTACACCTTC. This translates into CASNNRAIRGYTF.